Sequencing of this T cell receptor (beta chain) was carried out in a study of T cell responses to AZD1222 COVID-19 vaccine. Germline V CDR1 and CDR2: SGHRS, YFSETQ. The CDR3 covers 15 residues. The J segment lost 6 bases and the V segment lost 2 bases, leaving 8 bases of the junction unmatched. Sequencing was performed with immunoSEQ multiplex PCR; in TCRdb, only in-frame clones are kept and a portion is missing. The repertoire consists of roughly 100,000 clones, with over 75% occurring once and the leading ten covering about 19%. The material sequenced was peripheral blood, taken on day 0 of AZD1222 vaccination. This TCR came from an adult in good health. V is TRBV5-1 and J is TRBJ2-1; 7 positions agree with TRBD1. CDR3 amino acids: CASSFRQGEGNEQFF. DNA of the CDR3: TGCGCCAGCAGCTTCCGACAGGGCGAAGGCAATGAGCAGTTCTTC.